By sample share, the clone carrying this TCR beta chain is medium-sized. Its antigen is not known. TRB was amplified from about 260-540 ng of blood genomic DNA. There are 16 residues in the CDR3. V dropped 1 base and J dropped 5 bases, with 16 bases sitting between them. CDR1 SGHKS and CDR2 YYEKEE come from the germline V gene (reference sequence). This record comes from a study of T and B cells in COVID-19 patients. Study details: Peripheral blood came from COVID-19 patients with active infection or after recovery. Points from the study as a whole: Patients with COVID-19 reportedly showed strongly skewed T cell receptor beta variable and joining gene usage.

TRB rearrangements were amplified by multiplex PCR with BIOMED2 TRB-A/B primers. TCRdb re-called the multiplex PCR reads through MiXCR, storing one row per CDR3 protein. The sample lists around 3,400 distinct CDR3 sequences, roughly 21% occurring once. The sample was blood. The V gene is TRBV5-5, the J gene TRBJ2-1, with D perhaps TRBD1 or TRBD2 (5 bases each). The TCR comes from a human donor with active COVID-19. The CDR3 DNA sequence: TGTGCCAGCAGCTTGTTAATGGGACCCTTAAACAATGAGCAGTTCTTC. Protein product: CASSLLMGPLNNEQFF.